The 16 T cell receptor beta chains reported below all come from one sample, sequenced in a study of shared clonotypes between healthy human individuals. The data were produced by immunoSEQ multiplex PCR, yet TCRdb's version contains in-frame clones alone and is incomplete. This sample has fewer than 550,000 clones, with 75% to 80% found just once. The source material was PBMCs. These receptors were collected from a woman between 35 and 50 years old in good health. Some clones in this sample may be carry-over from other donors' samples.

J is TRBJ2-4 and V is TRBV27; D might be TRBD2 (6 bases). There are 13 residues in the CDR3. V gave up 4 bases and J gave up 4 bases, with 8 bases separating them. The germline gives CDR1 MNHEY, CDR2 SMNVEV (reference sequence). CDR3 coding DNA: TGTGCCAGCAGTTCAGGGAGGAAAAACATTCAGTACTTC. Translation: CASSSGRKNIQYF.

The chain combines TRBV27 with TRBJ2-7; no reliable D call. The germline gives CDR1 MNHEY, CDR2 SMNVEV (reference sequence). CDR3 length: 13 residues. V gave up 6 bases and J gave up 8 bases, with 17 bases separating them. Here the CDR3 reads CASSFGRISKQYF. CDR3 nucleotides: TGTGCCAGCAGCTTTGGACGGATAAGTAAGCAGTACTTC.

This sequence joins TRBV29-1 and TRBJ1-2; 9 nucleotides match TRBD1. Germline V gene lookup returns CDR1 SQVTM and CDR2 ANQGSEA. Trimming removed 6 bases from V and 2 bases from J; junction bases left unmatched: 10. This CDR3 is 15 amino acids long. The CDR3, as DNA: TGCAGCGTGCTCCTTCCGGGACAGGGAAACTATGGCTACACCTTC. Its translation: CSVLLPGQGNYGYTF.

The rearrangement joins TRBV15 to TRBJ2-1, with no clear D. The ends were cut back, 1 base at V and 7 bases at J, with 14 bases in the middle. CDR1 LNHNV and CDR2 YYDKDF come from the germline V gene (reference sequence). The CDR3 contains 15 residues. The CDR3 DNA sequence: TGTGCCACCAGCAGAGGGGCATCCAGGTTAAATGAGCAGTTCTTC. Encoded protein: CATSRGASRLNEQFF.

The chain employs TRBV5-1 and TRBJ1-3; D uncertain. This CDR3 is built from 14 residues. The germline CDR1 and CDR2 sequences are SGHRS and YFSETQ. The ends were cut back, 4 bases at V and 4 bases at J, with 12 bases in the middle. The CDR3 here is CASSPSGGGNTIYF. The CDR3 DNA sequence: TGCGCCAGCAGCCCCTCTGGAGGCGGAAACACCATATATTTT.

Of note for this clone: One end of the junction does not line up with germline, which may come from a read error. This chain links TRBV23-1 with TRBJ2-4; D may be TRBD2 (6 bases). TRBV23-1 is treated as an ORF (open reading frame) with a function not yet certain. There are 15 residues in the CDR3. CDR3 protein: CASGQGGKAKNIQYF. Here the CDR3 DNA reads TGCGCCAGCGGTCAAGGAGGGAAAGCCAAAAACATTCAGTACTTC.

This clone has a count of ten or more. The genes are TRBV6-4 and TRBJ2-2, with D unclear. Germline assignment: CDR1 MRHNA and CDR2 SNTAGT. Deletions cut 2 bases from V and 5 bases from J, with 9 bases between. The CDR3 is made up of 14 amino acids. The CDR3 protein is CASSDRVETGELFF. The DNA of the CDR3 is TGTGCCAGCAGTGACAGGGTGGAGACCGGGGAGCTGTTTTTT.

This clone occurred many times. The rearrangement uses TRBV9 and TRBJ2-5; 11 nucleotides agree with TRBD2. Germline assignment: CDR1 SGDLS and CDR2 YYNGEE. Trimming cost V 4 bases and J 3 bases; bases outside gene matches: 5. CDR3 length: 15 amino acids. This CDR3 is CASSPQTSGEETQYF. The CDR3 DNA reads TGTGCCAGCAGCCCCCAGACTAGCGGGGAAGAGACCCAGTACTTC.

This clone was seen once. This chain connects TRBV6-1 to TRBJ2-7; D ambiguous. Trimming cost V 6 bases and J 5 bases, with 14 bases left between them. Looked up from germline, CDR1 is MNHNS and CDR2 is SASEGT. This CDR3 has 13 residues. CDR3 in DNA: TGTGCCAGCAGGAATCACGGTAACGACGAGCAGTACTTC. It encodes CASRNHGNDEQYF.

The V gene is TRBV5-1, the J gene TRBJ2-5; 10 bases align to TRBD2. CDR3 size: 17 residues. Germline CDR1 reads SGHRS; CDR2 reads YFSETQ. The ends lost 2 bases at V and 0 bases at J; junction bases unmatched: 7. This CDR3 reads CASSLLAGTLNQETQYF. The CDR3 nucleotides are TGCGCCAGCAGCTTACTAGCGGGGACCCTCAACCAAGAGACCCAGTACTTC.

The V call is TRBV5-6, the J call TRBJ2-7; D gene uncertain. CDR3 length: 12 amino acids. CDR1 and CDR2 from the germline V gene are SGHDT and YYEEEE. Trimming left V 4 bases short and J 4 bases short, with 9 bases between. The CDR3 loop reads CASSTYGYEQYF. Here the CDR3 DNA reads TGTGCCAGCAGCACCTACGGTTACGAGCAGTACTTC.

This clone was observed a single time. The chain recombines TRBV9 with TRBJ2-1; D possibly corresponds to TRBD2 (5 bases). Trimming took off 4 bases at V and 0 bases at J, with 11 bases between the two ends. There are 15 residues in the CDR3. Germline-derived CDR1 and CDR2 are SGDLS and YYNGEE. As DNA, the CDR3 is TGTGCCAGCAGCCCAGGACTGAGCTCCTACAATGAGCAGTTCTTC. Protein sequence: CASSPGLSSYNEQFF.

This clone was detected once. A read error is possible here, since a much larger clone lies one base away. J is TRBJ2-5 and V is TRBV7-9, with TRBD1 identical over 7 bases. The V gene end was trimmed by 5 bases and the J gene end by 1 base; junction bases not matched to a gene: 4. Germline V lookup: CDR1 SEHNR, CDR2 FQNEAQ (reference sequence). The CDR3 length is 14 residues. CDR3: CASSPRDSQETQYF. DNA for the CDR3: TGTGCCAGCAGCCCCCGGGACAGCCAAGAGACCCAGTACTTC. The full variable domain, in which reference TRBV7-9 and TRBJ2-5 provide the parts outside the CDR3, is DTGVSQNPRHKITKRGQNVTFRCDPISEHNRLYWYRQTLGQGPEFLTYFQNEAQLEKSRLLSDRFSAERPKGSFSTLEIQRTEQGDSAMYLCASSPRDSQETQYFGPGTRLLVL.

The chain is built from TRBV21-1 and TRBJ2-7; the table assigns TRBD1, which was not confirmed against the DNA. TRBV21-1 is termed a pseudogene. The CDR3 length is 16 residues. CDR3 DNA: TGTGCCAGCAGCAAAGGCCCCGGGACAGGGGCCAACGAGCAGTACTTC. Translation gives CASSKGPGTGANEQYF.

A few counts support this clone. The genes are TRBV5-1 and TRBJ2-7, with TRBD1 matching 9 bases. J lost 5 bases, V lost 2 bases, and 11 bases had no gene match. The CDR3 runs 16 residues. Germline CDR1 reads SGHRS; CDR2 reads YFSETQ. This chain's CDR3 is CASSLSPGQGIDEQYF. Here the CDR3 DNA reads TGCGCCAGCAGCTTATCCCCGGGACAGGGAATCGACGAGCAGTACTTC.

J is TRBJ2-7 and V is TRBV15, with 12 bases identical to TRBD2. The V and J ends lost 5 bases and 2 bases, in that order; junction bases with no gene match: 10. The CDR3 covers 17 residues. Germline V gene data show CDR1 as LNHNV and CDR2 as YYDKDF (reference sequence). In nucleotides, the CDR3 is TGTGCCACCAGCCTCGAGCCACTAGCGGGAGGCCCCTACGAGCAGTACTTC. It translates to CATSLEPLAGGPYEQYF.